The table lists the clone carrying this T cell receptor beta chain with a few counts. CDR3 length: 13 residues. The V and J ends lost 3 bases and 5 bases, in that order; junction bases with no gene match: 2. Germline CDR1 reads MNHNS; CDR2 reads SASEGT. This sample stems from a study of blood T cell repertoires in COVID-19. Study as a whole: Samples of COVID-19 (acute and convalescent) were obtained from the United States, Italy and Spain. In each case, the material was cDNA or gDNA derived from T cells, B-cell-depleted T cells, or PBMCs.

Authors' analysis steps: Reference gene primers were amplified, and this amplification served to estimate nucleated cell counts. TCRdb's copy holds only in-frame clones and misses some; the assay was immunoSEQ multiplex PCR. The V and J calls and clone size come from that table; D and trimming were worked out from the DNA. The table lists tens of thousands of clones, about 85% of them singletons, with 7% to 9.5% in the top ten. The rearrangement uses TRBV6-1 and TRBJ2-3, with TRBD1 matching over 7 bases. The clonotype originates from a human donor in a cohort sampled during active COVID-19. Specimen: peripheral blood. In nucleotides, the CDR3 is TGTGCCAGCAGTGATGACAGGGTAGATACGCAGTATTTT. Encoded protein: CASSDDRVDTQYF.